This TCR beta chain was sequenced in a study of graft-versus-host responses after intestinal transplantation. Whole-study results and caveats: Early post-transplant HvG declines tracked with peak circulating GvH clone levels.

Data came from immunoSEQ multiplex PCR; TCRdb stores just in-frame clones and leaves some out. This sample has tens of thousands of clones, with roughly 95% found just once. V lost 4 bases, J lost 8 bases, and 16 bases lay in between. This CDR3 comprises 14 residues. CDR1 SGDLS and CDR2 YYNGEE come from the germline V gene. With regard to this clone: Its antigen is undetermined.

Here the sequenced sample was unstimulated CD8+ T cells sorted from spleen or lymph node cells, taken before transplant. This clonotype was sampled from a human donor who was the organ donor for an intestinal transplant. This chain joins TRBV9 and TRBJ1-3; a possible D gene is TRBD1 (5 bases). Here the CDR3 reads CASSPGGVRDTIYF. Here the CDR3 DNA reads TGTGCCAGCAGCCCGGGGGGGGTGAGGGACACCATATATTTT. Full variable domain (rest looked up from reference TRBV9 and TRBJ1-3): DSGVTQTPKHLITATGQRVTLRCSPRSGDLSVYWYQQSLDQGLQFLIQYYNGEERAKGNILERFSAQQFPDLHSELNLSSLELGDSALYFCASSPGGVRDTIYFGEGSWLTVV.